Shown below are 2 T cell receptor beta chains from a single sample sequenced in a study of beta chain features in type 1 diabetes (dated by TCRdb to the late 2010s). Beyond this particular receptor, the publication reports: Type 1 diabetes patients showed a moderate but significant shortening of TCRB CDR3 length in all four CD4+ subsets.

To prepare the library, the immunoSEQ multiplex PCR assay was applied. The entire amount of isolated RNA was reverse transcribed using the High Capacity cDNA Reverse Transcription Kit, so the sequenced TCRB transcripts were expressed ones. TCRdb stores this immuneACCESS table with in-frame sequences only. Part of the clones is absent; in the studies checked, under half of the shortfall reflects unresolved V genes, and no reason is known for the rest. The sample data list around 260,000 clones, and about 20% of these were observed just once. The ten most abundant clones make up about 0.027% of the sample. These TCRs are of unknown antigen specificity. Sample: naive CD4+ T cells from blood. Read against the paper, the sample's cell subset or site label means: true naive CD4+ T cells. These receptors all come from a woman aged 40 to 50 with type 1 diabetes.

The gene calls are TRBV18 and TRBJ1-2; TRBD1 might be the D (6 bases). Germline values: CDR1 KGHSH, CDR2 LQKENI. The CDR3 runs to 14 residues. Trimming left V 6 bases short and J 0 bases short, with 11 bases between. CDR3 protein: CASSPGTTNYGYTF. CDR3 coding DNA: TGTGCCAGCTCTCCCGGGACAACTAACTATGGCTACACCTTC. Supplemented by reference TRBV18 and TRBJ1-2, the full variable domain reads NAGVMQNPRHLVRRRGQEARLRCSPMKGHSHVYWYRQLPEEGLKFMVYLQKENIIDESGMPKERFSAEFPKEGPSILRIQQVVRGDSAAYFCASSPGTTNYGYTFGSGTRLTVV.

The chain joins TRBV5-1 to TRBJ2-7; D is possibly TRBD2 (5 bases). Germline V CDR1 and CDR2: SGHRS, YFSETQ. V lost 0 bases, J lost 5 bases, and 12 bases lay in between. This CDR3 comprises 14 residues. CDR3 nucleotide sequence: TGCGCCAGCAGCTTGGGAGGGAGCAGCGACGAGCAGTACTTC. As protein: CASSLGGSSDEQYF. The variable domain in full, completed from reference TRBV5-1 and TRBJ2-7, reads KAGVTQTPRYLIKTRGQQVTLSCSPISGHRSVSWYQQTPGQGLQFLFEYFSETQRNKGNFPGRFSGRQFSNSRSEMNVSTLELGDSALYLCASSLGGSSDEQYFGPGTRLTVT.